This T cell receptor beta chain was sequenced for a study of T-cell reconstitution after alpha-beta-depleted transplantation in children. Germline-derived CDR1 and CDR2 are SGHDT and YYEEEE. Trimming left V 2 bases short and J 5 bases short, with 7 bases between. This CDR3 has 12 amino acids. Whole-study findings and limits: High day-60 TCRbeta diversity in some patients came from surviving recipient T cells and thymic progenitors. Newly produced T cells mostly accounted for T-cell counts and diversity one year post-transplant.

Many counts were recorded for this clonotype. What it binds is not known. Unique molecular identifiers were built into the TCRbeta library. TCRdb passed the PCR reads through MiXCR, listing each CDR3 protein once. The sample lists 700,000 or so distinct CDR3 sequences; around 13% were seen once. This chain connects TRBV5-6 to TRBJ1-1; D not resolved. The sequence derives from a girl aged 2 to 9 with congenital amegakaryocytic thrombocytopenia, due to receive a stem cell transplant. Here the sequenced sample was PBMCs, taken before TCRalphabeta/CD19-depleted stem cell transplant. CDR3 loop: CASSFEWTEAFF. The CDR3 DNA sequence: TGTGCCAGCAGCTTTGAGTGGACTGAAGCTTTCTTT. The whole variable domain, remainder taken from reference TRBV5-6 and TRBJ1-1, is DAGVTQSPTHLIKTRGQQVTLRCSPKSGHDTVSWYQQALGQGPQFIFQYYEEEERQRGNFPDRFSGHQFPNYSSELNVNALLLGDSALYLCASSFEWTEAFFGQGTRLTVV.